This paragraph reports one T cell receptor beta chain. This entry belongs to a study of T cell responses to AZD1222 COVID-19 vaccine. The assay was immunoSEQ multiplex PCR, and TCRdb's table has in-frame clones only and misses some. The sample holds fewer than 90,000 clones; approximately 90% are singletons and the top ten take 9.5% to 13%. The length of the CDR3 is 16 residues. Trimming took 6 bases from V and 5 from J, leaving 20 bases between them. Germline assignment: CDR1 SNHLY and CDR2 FYNNEI. This TCR derives from an adult who received the AZD1222 COVID-19 vaccine. The genes are TRBV2 and TRBJ2-1; either TRBD1 or TRBD2 may supply D (5 bases each). The sample here was peripheral blood, taken 28 days after the second AZD1222 dose. For the CDR3, the DNA is TGTGCCAGCAGCCACGAACGGGACCCACCACACAATGAGCAGTTCTTC. Translating it yields CASSHERDPPHNEQFF.